Sequencing of this T cell receptor beta chain was carried out in a study of cytomegalovirus exposure and HLA in healthy donors. As to this clone: Its antigen is not identified.

Researchers ran the PCR with 60 Vbeta and 13 Jbeta primers. Sequencing was performed with immunoSEQ multiplex PCR; in TCRdb, only in-frame clones are kept and a portion is missing. The table lists some 140,000 clones, 60% to 80% of them singletons, with 2% to 2.5% in the top ten. Germline CDR1 reads MNHEY; CDR2 reads SVGAGI. Trimming pared 6 bases from V and 3 bases from J, leaving 12 bases between. The CDR3 totals 14 residues. Whole-study findings and limits: A later analysis showed that HLA-associated TCR beta chains had undergone more clonal expansion than equally common others.

Sequenced input: PBMCs. The chain links TRBV6-5 to TRBJ2-1, with a possible D match to TRBD2 (6 bases). The receptor comes from a man aged 30-40 years in good health and CMV-seronegative. The CDR3 DNA is TGTGCCAGCAGGCCCGGGACTCACTACAATGAGCAGTTCTTC. Amino acid sequence: CASRPGTHYNEQFF.